The 15 T cell receptor beta chains below were found in one sample sequenced in a study of technical replicates of blood from a few donors. The repertoire was sequenced with immunoSEQ multiplex PCR; TCRdb's copy has only in-frame clones and lacks some. The sample records about 68,000 clones, 95% to 97% being singletons. Sequencing used T cells isolated from PBMCs. These receptor sequences come from a human donor in good health.

The V call is TRBV5-6, the J call TRBJ2-7; D might be TRBD2 (6 bases). Germline CDR1 is SGHDT and CDR2 is YYEEEE. Trimming pared 2 bases from V and 3 bases from J, leaving 12 bases between. The CDR3 covers 14 residues. CDR3 sequence: CASSLSGFHYEQYF. As DNA, the CDR3 is TGTGCCAGCAGCTTAAGCGGGTTTCACTACGAGCAGTACTTC.

The gene calls are TRBV7-2 and TRBJ2-7; a possible D gene is TRBD1 (5 bases). CDR3 size: 15 residues. Germline CDR1 and CDR2: SGHTA and FQGNSA. V gave up 1 base and J gave up 2 bases, with 12 bases separating them. The DNA of the CDR3 is TGTGCCAGCAGCTTAGAGGGGCGCATTCCCTACGAGCAGTACTTC. It is translated as CASSLEGRIPYEQYF.

V gene TRBV28 combines with J gene TRBJ2-1, with TRBD1 matching over 7 bases. Per germline, CDR1 MDHEN and CDR2 SYDVKM. The CDR3 is 18 amino acids. J gave up 3 bases and V 4 bases, and 15 bases lay outside the gene matches. The CDR3 nucleotides read TGTGCCAGCAGTTCCCCCGGCCGACAGGGAATAAGCTACAATGAGCAGTTCTTC. Translation gives CASSSPGRQGISYNEQFF.

This clone was found once. V usage is TRBV10-3 and J usage is TRBJ1-5; D might be TRBD1 (5 bases). CDR1 ENHRY and CDR2 SYGVKD come from the germline V gene. The CDR3 sequence is 13 residues long. Trimming removed 2 bases from V and 7 bases from J, with 9 bases in between. The CDR3 DNA reads TGTGCCATCAGTGAGCAGGGCGGCCAGCCCCAGCATTTT. It encodes CAISEQGGQPQHF.

V and J are TRBV4-1 and TRBJ2-7; 8 nucleotides match TRBD1. The trim removed 0 bases at V and 7 bases at J, leaving 8 bases unmatched. CDR1 is MGHRA, CDR2 YSYEKL, per germline. This CDR3 is 15 amino acids long. As DNA, the CDR3 is TGCGCCAGCAGCCAAGATCACCAGGGGGCAAGGGAGCAGTACTTC. Protein sequence: CASSQDHQGAREQYF.

The V and J genes are TRBV5-1 and TRBJ1-2, with TRBD1 identical over 9 bases. The CDR3 length is 17 residues. CDR1 is SGHRS and CDR2 is YFSETQ in the germline V gene. V trimming: 0 bases; J trimming: 8 bases; junction bases outside the gene matches: 14. The CDR3 DNA is TGCGCCAGCAGCTTGGAGGGGACAGGGTATTTACCGGGCGGCTACACCTTC. Its translation is CASSLEGTGYLPGGYTF.

This rearrangement joins TRBV15 to TRBJ2-1; weak D call: TRBD2 (5 bases). Trimming took off 5 bases at V and 8 bases at J, with 16 bases between the two ends. There are 14 residues in the CDR3. The germline V gene has CDR1 LNHNV and CDR2 YYDKDF (reference sequence). CDR3 nucleotides: TGTGCCACCAGCGTTACGGGATTGAACGATGAGCAGTTCTTC. This codes for CATSVTGLNDEQFF.

The genes are TRBV9 and TRBJ2-1, with D unresolved. Germline V gene data show CDR1 as SGDLS and CDR2 as YYNGEE. The CDR3 loop spans 13 amino acids. The germline V and J ends were trimmed by 0 bases and 10 bases, with 11 bases remaining between them. CDR3 bases: TGTGCCAGCAGCGTAGGGTTCGGGTTCGAGCAGTTCTTC. This codes for CASSVGFGFEQFF.

The rearrangement uses TRBV30 and TRBJ1-1; D is unclear. CDR1 and CDR2 from the germline V gene are GTSNPN and SVGIG (reference sequence). CDR3 size: 13 residues. Deletions cut 4 bases from V and 0 bases from J, with 9 bases between. The CDR3 DNA reads TGTGCCTGGACCCCAGGAATGAACACTGAAGCTTTCTTT. Encoded protein: CAWTPGMNTEAFF.

The chain links TRBV2 to TRBJ1-2, with TRBD1 matching 7 bases. Germline loops: CDR1 SNHLY, CDR2 FYNNEI. Unmatched junction bases numbered 12, after V lost 0 bases and J lost 5 bases. The CDR3 runs to 17 residues. The CDR3 loop is CASSEALGGTVYYGYTF. The CDR3 region has the DNA TGTGCCAGCAGTGAAGCGCTTGGGGGGACAGTATATTATGGCTACACCTTC.

The V and J genes are TRBV6-4 and TRBJ1-1, with 8 bases lining up with TRBD1. This CDR3 has 14 amino acids. The J segment lost 4 bases and the V segment lost 6 bases, leaving 7 bases of the junction unmatched. CDR1 is MRHNA and CDR2 is SNTAGT in the germline V gene. The CDR3 region is CASSPQGGSTEAFF. DNA for the CDR3: TGTGCCAGCAGCCCACAGGGGGGAAGCACTGAAGCTTTCTTT.

This chain uses TRBV9 with TRBJ2-1; D is unclear. Germline loops: CDR1 SGDLS, CDR2 YYNGEE. The germline V and J ends were trimmed by 0 bases and 5 bases, with 12 bases remaining between them. This CDR3 has 15 amino acids. CDR3 region: CASSVVPSMDNEQFF. Here the CDR3 DNA reads TGTGCCAGCAGCGTAGTGCCTAGTATGGACAATGAGCAGTTCTTC.

V is TRBV27 and J is TRBJ2-1; possible D gene TRBD1, 5 bases. The CDR3 extends over 15 amino acids. Germline CDR1 and CDR2: MNHEY and SMNVEV (reference sequence). The V gene lost 5 bases and the J gene lost 4 bases, with 15 bases spanning the gap. In DNA form, the CDR3 reads TGTGCCAGCAGTCCACCCCCAGGGCAGTACAATGAGCAGTTCTTC. Protein product: CASSPPPGQYNEQFF.

The chain joins TRBV6-1 to TRBJ1-4; D is ambiguous. Trimming stripped 7 bases from V and 8 bases from J, with 17 bases between. This CDR3 region has 14 residues. CDR1 MNHNS and CDR2 SASEGT come from the germline V gene. The CDR3 DNA reads TGTGCCAGCACCAGCCCCCCTAGAAGAGAAAAACTGTTTTTT. Its protein is CASTSPPRREKLFF.

This chain joins TRBV14 and TRBJ1-4; D gene uncertain. V was cut by 4 bases and J by 8 bases, with 14 bases left in between. The germline gives CDR1 SGHDN, CDR2 FVKESK. This CDR3 is 14 amino acids long. CDR3 nucleotide sequence: TGTGCCAGCAGCCCGAGTCAAGGCAGGGAAAAACTGTTTTTT. Its protein product is CASSPSQGREKLFF.